A single sample is the source of the 10 T cell receptor beta chains below, sequenced in a study of blood T cell repertoires in COVID-19. Here immunoSEQ multiplex PCR was the method, and the copy in TCRdb shows in-frame clones only, minus some. The sample records about 160,000 clones, 84% being singletons. What was sequenced was peripheral blood. The source of these receptors is a man aged 65 to 85 with acute or convalescent COVID-19.

The CDR3 protein is CASSDPDRVTDTQYF. The DNA of the CDR3 is TGTGCCAGCAGTGATCCGGACAGGGTTACAGATACGCAGTATTTT. The V and J genes are TRBV2 and TRBJ2-3, with TRBD1 matching over 8 bases. CDR3 length: 15 residues. The V gene's germline CDR1 is SNHLY and CDR2 FYNNEI. V lost 3 bases and J lost 3; bases outside the gene matches: 5.

This clone is a singleton in its sample. This chain links TRBV19 with TRBJ2-2; a possible D gene is TRBD2 (7 bases). The CDR3 is 14 amino acids. CDR1 is LNHDA, CDR2 SQIVND, per germline (reference sequence). V lost 7 bases, J lost 6 bases, and 15 bases lay in between. The DNA for the CDR3 is TGTGCCAGTAAAGTGGGGGGGACACCCGGGGAGCTGTTTTTT. Its protein is CASKVGGTPGELFF.

This clone appeared once. The rearrangement uses TRBV6-2 or TRBV6-3 and TRBJ2-3, with D possibly TRBD2 on 6 matching bases. Germline V gene data show CDR1 as MNHEY and CDR2 as SVGEGT. With 3 bases removed from V and 4 bases from J, the gap between germline ends came to 17 bases. This CDR3 is 16 amino acids long. For the CDR3, the DNA is TGTGCCAGCAGTTATAGGACGGGAGAAGAGGCAGATACGCAGTATTTT. It is translated as CASSYRTGEEADTQYF.

The gene calls are TRBV9 and TRBJ1-4; D is ambiguous. Between the trimmed V and J ends, which lost 4 bases and 5 bases, there was a span of 15 bases. The V gene's germline CDR1 is SGDLS and CDR2 YYNGEE. This CDR3 has 15 residues. The CDR3 loop is CASSLRHGLNEKLFF. Written as DNA, the CDR3 is TGTGCCAGCAGCTTGAGACACGGCCTAAATGAAAAACTGTTTTTT.

The chain uses TRBV7-8 and TRBJ1-2; D unresolved. CDR1 is SGHVS and CDR2 is FQNEAQ in the germline V gene. Between the trimmed V and J ends, which lost 6 bases and 1 base, there was a span of 9 bases. This CDR3 contains 13 residues. CDR3 bases: TGTGCCAGCAGACCGACGGGTAACTATGGCTACACCTTC. Residues: CASRPTGNYGYTF.

The chain has TRBV27 and TRBJ2-2; no clear D. Germline V lookup: CDR1 MNHEY, CDR2 SMNVEV (reference sequence). The CDR3 has 12 residues. V dropped 5 bases and J dropped 7 bases, with 8 bases sitting between them. The CDR3 loop is CASSPYIGELFF. DNA of the CDR3: TGTGCCAGCAGTCCTTACATCGGGGAGCTGTTTTTT.

The V call is TRBV6-5, the J call TRBJ2-1; a weak D match, TRBD2 (5 bases). Germline V gene data show CDR1 as MNHEY and CDR2 as SVGAGI. Trimming removed 7 bases at V and 3 bases at J, with 10 bases between. CDR3 size: 13 residues. The CDR3 DNA reads TGTGCCAGCAAGAGGGTCGGCTACAATGAGCAGTTCTTC. It specifies CASKRVGYNEQFF.

This clone showed up just a few times. The sample has other DNA sequences that encode this CDR3 too. The rearrangement uses TRBV2 and TRBJ1-5, with a weak D call TRBD1 (5 bases). Germline V gene data show CDR1 as SNHLY and CDR2 as FYNNEI. The CDR3 has 14 residues. Trimming pared 3 bases from V and 1 base from J, leaving 7 bases between. The CDR3 loop reads CASSDRESNQPQHF. CDR3 sequence (DNA): TGTGCCAGCAGTGACAGGGAAAGCAATCAGCCCCAGCATTTT.

This clone was recorded once. For the CDR3, the DNA is TGTGCCAGCAGTGAACTCAGGGGGACCTACGAGCAGTACTTC. Encoded protein: CASSELRGTYEQYF. The J gene is TRBJ2-7, the V gene TRBV6-1, with TRBD1 matching over 7 bases. V trimming: 2 bases; J trimming: 2 bases; junction bases outside the gene matches: 3. The germline gives CDR1 MNHNS, CDR2 SASEGT. This CDR3 is built from 14 residues.

The chain is built from TRBV19 and TRBJ2-3; tentative D call: TRBD2 (5 bases). V lost 6 bases to trimming and J lost 0 bases, with 10 bases between them. Germline CDR1 is LNHDA and CDR2 is SQIVND (reference sequence). The CDR3 consists of 14 residues. The CDR3 sequence: CASRSGSSTDTQYF. In nucleotides, the CDR3 is TGTGCCAGTAGATCGGGATCTAGCACAGATACGCAGTATTTT.